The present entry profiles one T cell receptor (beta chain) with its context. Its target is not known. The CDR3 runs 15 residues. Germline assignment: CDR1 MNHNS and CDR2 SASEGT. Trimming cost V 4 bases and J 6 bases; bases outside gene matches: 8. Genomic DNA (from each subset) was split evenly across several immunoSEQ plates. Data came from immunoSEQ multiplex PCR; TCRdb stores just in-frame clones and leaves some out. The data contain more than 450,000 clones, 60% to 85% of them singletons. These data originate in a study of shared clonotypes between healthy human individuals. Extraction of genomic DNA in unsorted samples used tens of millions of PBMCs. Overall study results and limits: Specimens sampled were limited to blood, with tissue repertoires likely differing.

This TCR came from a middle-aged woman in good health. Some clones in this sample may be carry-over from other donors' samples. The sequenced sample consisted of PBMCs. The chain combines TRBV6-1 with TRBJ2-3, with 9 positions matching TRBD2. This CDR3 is CASSAASGARDTQYF. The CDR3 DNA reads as TGTGCCAGCAGTGCAGCTAGCGGGGCACGGGATACGCAGTATTTT.